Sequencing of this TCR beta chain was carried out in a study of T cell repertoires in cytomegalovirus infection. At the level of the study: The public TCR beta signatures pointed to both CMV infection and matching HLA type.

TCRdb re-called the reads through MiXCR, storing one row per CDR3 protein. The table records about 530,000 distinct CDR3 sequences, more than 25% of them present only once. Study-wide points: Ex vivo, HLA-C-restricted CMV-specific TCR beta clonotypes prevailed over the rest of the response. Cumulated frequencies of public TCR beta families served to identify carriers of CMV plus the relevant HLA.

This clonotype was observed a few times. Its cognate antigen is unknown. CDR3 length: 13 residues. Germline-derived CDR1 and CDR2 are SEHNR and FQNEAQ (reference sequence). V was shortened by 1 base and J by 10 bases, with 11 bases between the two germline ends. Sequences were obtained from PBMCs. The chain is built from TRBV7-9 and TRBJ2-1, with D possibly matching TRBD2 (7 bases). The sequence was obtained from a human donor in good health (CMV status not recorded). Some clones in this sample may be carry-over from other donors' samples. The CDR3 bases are TGTGCCAGCAGCTTAGTGGGGGGGCGCGAGCAGTTCTTC. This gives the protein CASSLVGGREQFF.